Here is one TCR beta chain with its context. This entry is derived from a study of blood T cell repertoires in COVID-19. About the research overall: Both acute and convalescent COVID-19 samples were obtained from the United States, Italy and Spain.

Authors' analysis steps: Reference gene primer amplification gave nucleated cell count estimates. Sequencing was performed with immunoSEQ multiplex PCR; in TCRdb, only in-frame clones are kept and a portion is missing. That table is the source of V, J and clone size, and D and trimming were worked out from the DNA. The sample yields fewer than 350,000 clones, roughly nine tenths seen once. The specimen sequenced was peripheral blood. The TCR was taken from a woman aged 25 to 39 with COVID-19, enrolled during active disease.

CDR3 nucleotide sequence: TGCGCCAGCAGTCCCTTGGGGGCCAGGAGAAACACCATATATTTT. Translation: CASSPLGARRNTIYF. The chain joins TRBV23-1 to TRBJ1-3; a weak D match, TRBD1 (6 bases). TRBV23-1 is sorted into the ORF group, with uncertain function. CDR3 length: 15 residues. The germline V and J ends were trimmed by 4 bases and 5 bases, with 15 bases remaining between them.